This T cell receptor (beta chain) is from a study of T cells in Graves' hyperthyroidism and ophthalmopathy. Study conclusions and caveats: Also found in blood were most expanded thyroid clonotypes above 0.001.

Fresh peripheral blood, more than 9 ml, yielded the PBMCs. The CDR3 regions of TCR beta were amplified from RNA transcripts. In the first-round RT-PCR of the TCR CDR3, the HTBI primer set was used. TCRdb redid the calling of the multiplex PCR reads with MiXCR, one entry per CDR3 protein. The sample carries 500,000 to 750,000 distinct CDR3 sequences, 12% to 15% recorded once. V was trimmed by 4 bases and J by 10 bases, leaving 11 bases between them. The CDR3 is 12 amino acids. Germline V gene data show CDR1 as SGHAT and CDR2 as FQNNGV. In this sample, this clonotype turned up many times. Antigen: not known.

This receptor was taken from a woman aged 18-35 years with Graves' ophthalmopathy. This rearrangement joins TRBV11-2 to TRBJ2-1; D unclear. What was sequenced was blood. The CDR3 DNA reads as TGTGCCAGCAGCTACTTGTCTCGGGAGCAGTTCTTC. Its translation is CASSYLSREQFF.